The 10 T cell receptor beta chains below were found in one sample sequenced in a study of Graves' ophthalmopathy and Graves' hyperthyroidism. TCR beta CDR3 regions were amplified from RNA transcripts. Second-round multiplex PCR came after first-round RT-PCR with HTBI primers. TCRdb re-called the multiplex PCR reads with MiXCR, one entry per CDR3 protein. The sample lists a few hundred thousand distinct CDR3 sequences, roughly a sixth occurring once. Input material: peripheral blood. The source of these receptors is an adult man with Graves' ophthalmopathy.

There are many counts of this clonotype. J is TRBJ1-1 and V is TRBV6-2 or TRBV6-3, with D tentatively TRBD1 (6 bases). The V end lost 7 bases, the J end lost 0 bases, and 15 bases lay between the germline ends. This CDR3 spans 15 amino acids. Germline CDR1 MNHEY, CDR2 SVGEGT. Written as DNA, the CDR3 is TGTGCCAGCATAAAACAGGGTTTAATGAACACTGAAGCTTTCTTT. This sequence encodes CASIKQGLMNTEAFF.

This clonotype was picked up many times. CDR3 residues: CASITERGYTGELFF. CDR3 nucleotides: TGTGCCAGCATTACCGAGCGGGGTTACACCGGGGAGCTGTTTTTT. J is TRBJ2-2 and V is TRBV6-2 or TRBV6-3; 7 bases are a match to TRBD2. The junction had 8 bases not matched to a gene; V was cut back by 7 bases and J by 3 bases. This CDR3 comprises 15 residues. Germline V gene sequence: CDR1 MNHEY, CDR2 SVGEGT.

This clonotype was picked up many times. As DNA, the CDR3 is TGTGCCAGCAGCGGGGGACCGGGACTAGCGGGGGATAGGGCTGGCGAGCAGTACTTC. This sequence encodes CASSGGPGLAGDRAGEQYF. V and J are TRBV4-2 and TRBJ2-7; 14 bases match TRBD2. Germline V gene lookup returns CDR1 LGHNA and CDR2 YNFKEQ. There are 19 residues in the CDR3. The V segment lost 5 bases and the J segment 6 bases; nucleotides outside the gene matches: 18.

At least ten counts were recorded for this clonotype. The CDR3 DNA reads as TGTGCCAGCAATGGACGGACAAACACCGGGGAGCTGTTTTTT. Protein product: CASNGRTNTGELFF. The chain recombines TRBV12-3 or TRBV12-4 with TRBJ2-2; TRBD1 might be the D (5 bases). This CDR3 comprises 14 residues. V was shortened by 7 bases and J by 2 bases, with 11 bases between the two germline ends.

This clonotype has just one count. This sequence joins TRBV29-1 and TRBJ2-5; 11 positions match TRBD2. Trimming removed 6 bases from V and 0 bases from J; junction bases left unmatched: 6. The length of the CDR3 is 15 residues. The germline gives CDR1 SQVTM, CDR2 ANQGSEA. Here the CDR3 DNA reads TGCAGCGTGGAACCGGGACTAGCGGACCAAGAGACCCAGTACTTC. Its protein is CSVEPGLADQETQYF.

In this sample, this clonotype turned up many times. This rearrangement joins TRBV15 to TRBJ2-5; possibly TRBD1 for D (7 bases). The CDR3 totals 15 residues. V lost 5 bases to trimming and J lost 8 bases, with 21 bases between them. CDR1 LNHNV and CDR2 YYDKDF come from the germline V gene (reference sequence). This CDR3 reads CATSQQGRPGETQYF. The CDR3 DNA sequence: TGTGCCACCAGCCAACAGGGGAGGCCCGGGGAAACCCAGTACTTC. The full variable domain, rest sourced from reference TRBV15 and TRBJ2-5, is DAMVIQNPRYQVTQFGKPVTLSCSQTLNHNVMYWYQQKSSQAPKLLFHYYDKDFNNEADTPDNFQSRRPNTSFCFLDIRSPGLGDTAMYLCATSQQGRPGETQYFGPGTRLLVL.

This clonotype was seen many times. The chain joins TRBV5-1 to TRBJ2-5; 7 bases align to TRBD1. Germline CDR1 reads SGHRS; CDR2 reads YFSETQ. With V trimmed by 6 bases and J by 5 bases, 7 bases remained unmatched. This CDR3 contains 13 residues. The chain's CDR3 is CASMVQGYETQYF. The CDR3 DNA reads TGCGCCAGCATGGTACAGGGGTATGAGACCCAGTACTTC.

The V call is TRBV11-2, the J call TRBJ1-1, with D hard to call. The V end lost 6 bases, the J end lost 2 bases, and 7 bases lay between the germline ends. Germline-derived CDR1 and CDR2 are SGHAT and FQNNGV. This CDR3 contains 12 residues. The CDR3 region is CASRGFNTEAFF. Written as DNA, the CDR3 is TGTGCCAGCAGGGGTTTTAACACTGAAGCTTTCTTT.

This clonotype has at least ten counts. The chain joins TRBV30 to TRBJ1-2; possible D gene TRBD1, 5 bases. The CDR3 length is 15 residues. The germline V and J ends were trimmed by 1 base and 4 bases, with 16 bases remaining between them. Per germline, CDR1 GTSNPN and CDR2 SVGIG (reference sequence). The CDR3 protein is CAWSEIGTSIYGYTF. CDR3 DNA sequence: TGTGCCTGGAGTGAAATCGGGACGTCGATCTATGGCTACACCTTC. Filled out from reference TRBV30 and TRBJ1-2, the complete variable domain reads SQTIHQWPATLVQPVGSPLSLECTVEGTSNPNLYWYRQAAGRGLQLLFYSVGIGQISSEVPQNLSASRPQDRQFILSSKKLLLSDSGFYLCAWSEIGTSIYGYTFGSGTRLTVV.

At least ten counts were recorded for this clonotype. This chain connects TRBV24-1 to TRBJ1-2; D possibly corresponds to TRBD1 (5 bases). This CDR3 contains 17 residues. Germline V CDR1 and CDR2: KGHDR, SFDVKD. The V end was cut by 7 bases, the J end by 0 bases, with 20 bases between. CDR3 sequence: CATSPRDSGPANYGYTF. CDR3 DNA: TGTGCCACCAGCCCCCGGGACTCCGGACCAGCTAACTATGGCTACACCTTC.